What follows are 14 T cell receptor beta chains derived from one specimen sequenced in a study of blood T cell repertoires in COVID-19. This table comes from immunoSEQ multiplex PCR, and its TCRdb copy is limited to in-frame clones, with some not included. The repertoire holds 380,000 or so clones, with roughly 88% as singletons. The sequenced material came from PBMCs or T cells enriched from blood (not recorded which). The receptors were gathered from a woman aged 25-40 years with acute COVID-19.

This clone was seen a single time. CDR3 loop: CASSQWTGDSVYTF. CDR3 DNA: TGTGCCAGCAGTCAATGGACAGGGGATTCTGTCTACACCTTC. The rearrangement uses TRBV6-2 or TRBV6-3 and TRBJ1-2; TRBD1 agrees at 9 bases. Germline V gene data show CDR1 as MNHEY and CDR2 as SVGEGT. The ends lost 5 bases at V and 10 bases at J; junction bases unmatched: 11. The CDR3 extends over 14 amino acids.

The rearrangement links TRBV18 to TRBJ1-2; the match to TRBD1 covers 7 bases. V was clipped by 3 bases and J by 3 bases; unmatched bases: 7. The CDR3 has 15 residues. Germline V CDR1 and CDR2: KGHSH, LQKENI. CDR3 DNA: TGTGCCAGCTCACCGAGAACGACAGGGTACTATGGCTACACCTTC. Amino acids: CASSPRTTGYYGYTF.

V gene TRBV6-5 combines with J gene TRBJ1-6; possibly TRBD1 for D (5 bases). The germline V gene has CDR1 MNHEY and CDR2 SVGAGI. The V gene lost 6 bases and the J gene lost 6 bases, with 12 bases spanning the gap. CDR3 length equals 14 residues. CDR3 loop: CASRRQGGNSPLHF. As DNA, the CDR3 is TGTGCCAGCAGACGGCAGGGTGGTAATTCACCCCTCCACTTT.

The table lists this clone with a count of one. This chain links TRBV24-1 with TRBJ1-2; 7 bases are a match to TRBD1. Unmatched junction bases numbered 4, after V lost 5 bases and J lost 8 bases. Germline V lookup: CDR1 KGHDR, CDR2 SFDVKD. The CDR3 sequence is 12 residues long. CDR3 DNA: TGTGCCACCAGTGGGTACAGGGGAGGCTACACCTTC. It is translated as CATSGYRGGYTF.

This clone was detected a few times. The chain links TRBV29-1 to TRBJ2-2, with 7 bases aligning to TRBD1. V lost 3 bases, J lost 4 bases, and 5 bases stayed unmatched. Germline CDR1 SQVTM, CDR2 ANQGSEA. The CDR3 length is 14 residues. CDR3 nucleotides: TGCAGCGTTGAGACAGGGCGTACCACCGGGGAGCTGTTTTTT. This codes for CSVETGRTTGELFF.

The chain employs TRBV24-1 and TRBJ1-3, with 9 bases identical to TRBD1. V lost 4 bases and J lost 0; bases outside the gene matches: 6. The CDR3 is 17 amino acids. Germline CDR1 and CDR2: KGHDR and SFDVKD. CDR3 coding DNA: TGTGCCACCAGTGACTTGGACAGGGGCCCCTCTGGAAACACCATATATTTT. This codes for CATSDLDRGPSGNTIYF.

This clone came up once. The chain couples TRBV19 to TRBJ2-3; 13 bases line up with TRBD2. This CDR3 spans 17 amino acids. V lost 6 bases and J lost 2; bases outside the gene matches: 8. The germline gives CDR1 LNHDA, CDR2 SQIVND (reference sequence). This chain's CDR3 is CASRTTGLAGHTDTQYF. In nucleotides, the CDR3 is TGTGCCAGTAGGACCACGGGACTAGCGGGGCACACAGATACGCAGTATTTT. Full variable domain (rest looked up from reference TRBV19 and TRBJ2-3): DGGITQSPKYLFRKEGQNVTLSCEQNLNHDAMYWYRQDPGQGLRLIYYSQIVNDFQKGDIAEGYSVSREKKESFPLTVTSAQKNPTAFYLCASRTTGLAGHTDTQYFGPGTRLTVL.

V gene TRBV18 combines with J gene TRBJ1-1; D not certain. V gave up 2 bases and J gave up 3 bases, with 13 bases separating them. Germline V gives CDR1 KGHSH, CDR2 LQKENI. This CDR3 region has 15 residues. CDR3 sequence (DNA): TGTGCCAGCTCACCATTACGAGGAACCCACACTGAAGCTTTCTTT. It specifies CASSPLRGTHTEAFF.

This chain connects TRBV5-1 to TRBJ1-2; TRBD1 aligns across 7 bases. Losses at the gene ends were 0 bases for V and 6 bases for J; bases not matched to a gene: 5. Germline V gives CDR1 SGHRS, CDR2 YFSETQ. The CDR3 extends over 14 amino acids. CDR3 sequence (DNA): TGCGCCAGCAGCTTGGGTCGGGACAGCGATGGCTACACCTTC. It codes for CASSLGRDSDGYTF.

CDR3 sequence (DNA): TGCGCCAGCGCCAGCGGCCCGGACAGGGGGAGGAACACTGAAGCTTTCTTT. Translation gives CASASGPDRGRNTEAFF. J is TRBJ1-1 and V is TRBV5-1; TRBD1 agrees at 10 bases. The CDR3 extends over 17 amino acids. Trimming cost V 7 bases and J 1 base; bases outside gene matches: 13. Germline CDR1 reads SGHRS; CDR2 reads YFSETQ. The variable domain in full, completed from reference TRBV5-1 and TRBJ1-1, reads KAGVTQTPRYLIKTRGQQVTLSCSPISGHRSVSWYQQTPGQGLQFLFEYFSETQRNKGNFPGRFSGRQFSNSRSEMNVSTLELGDSALYLCASASGPDRGRNTEAFFGQGTRLTVV.

The V and J genes are TRBV29-1 and TRBJ1-2; 10 bases map to TRBD1. V was pared by 6 bases and J by 6 bases, with 7 bases of the junction left unmatched. Germline V gives CDR1 SQVTM, CDR2 ANQGSEA. CDR3 length equals 13 residues. The CDR3 DNA reads TGCAGCGTCACGGGACAGGGGTGGGATGGCTACACCTTC. Encoded protein: CSVTGQGWDGYTF.

The chain combines TRBV4-1 with TRBJ2-7, with 7 bases lining up with TRBD1. This CDR3 comprises 15 residues. Germline V lookup: CDR1 MGHRA, CDR2 YSYEKL. Germline trimming cut 4 bases from V and 3 bases from J; bases unmatched to any gene: 9. CDR3 sequence (DNA): TGCGCCAGCAGCCCGAGGACAGGCCAGGTCTACGAGCAGTACTTC. This codes for CASSPRTGQVYEQYF.

V is TRBV15 and J is TRBJ2-2; 14 nucleotides align to TRBD2. The trim removed 2 bases at V and 5 bases at J, leaving 13 bases unmatched. This CDR3 is 20 amino acids long. Germline assignment: CDR1 LNHNV and CDR2 YYDKDF (reference sequence). The CDR3 region has the DNA TGTGCCACCAGCAGACAACCCGGGACTAGCGGGGGCATTGGTACCGGGGAGCTGTTTTTT. Amino acids: CATSRQPGTSGGIGTGELFF.

This chain links TRBV30 with TRBJ1-6; 7 bases fit TRBD1. Germline trimming cut 7 bases from V and 6 bases from J; bases unmatched to any gene: 12. There are 15 residues in the CDR3. Germline CDR1 and CDR2: GTSNPN and SVGIG (reference sequence). Written as DNA, the CDR3 is TGTGCCTACAACAGGGGTGGAGGGTTTAATTCACCCCTCCACTTT. This sequence encodes CAYNRGGGFNSPLHF.